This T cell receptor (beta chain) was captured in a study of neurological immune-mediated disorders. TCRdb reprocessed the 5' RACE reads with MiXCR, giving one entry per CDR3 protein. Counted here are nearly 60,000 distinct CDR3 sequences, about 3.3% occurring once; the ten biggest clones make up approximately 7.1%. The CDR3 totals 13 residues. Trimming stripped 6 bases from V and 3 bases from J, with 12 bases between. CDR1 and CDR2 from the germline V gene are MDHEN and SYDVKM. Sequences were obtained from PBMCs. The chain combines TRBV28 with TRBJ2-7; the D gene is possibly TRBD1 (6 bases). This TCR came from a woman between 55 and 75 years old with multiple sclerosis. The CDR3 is CASSPGTYYEQYF. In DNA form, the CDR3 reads TGTGCCAGCAGCCCTGGGACATACTACGAGCAGTACTTC.